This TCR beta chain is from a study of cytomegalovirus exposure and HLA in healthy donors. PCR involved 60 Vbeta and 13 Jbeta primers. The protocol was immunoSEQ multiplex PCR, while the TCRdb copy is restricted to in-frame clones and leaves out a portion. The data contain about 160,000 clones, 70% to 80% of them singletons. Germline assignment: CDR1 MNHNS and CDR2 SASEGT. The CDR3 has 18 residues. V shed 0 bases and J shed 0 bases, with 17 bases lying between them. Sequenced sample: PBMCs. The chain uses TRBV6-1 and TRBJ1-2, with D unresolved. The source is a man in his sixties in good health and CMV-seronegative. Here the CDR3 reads CASSEAPLRHTANYGYTF. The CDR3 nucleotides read TGTGCCAGCAGTGAAGCCCCTCTTAGACACACAGCTAACTATGGCTACACCTTC.